These 6 T cell receptor beta chains were sequenced from one sample in a study of technical replicates of blood from several donors. Profiled with immunoSEQ multiplex PCR; TCRdb holds only in-frame clones, not every one. The sample lists 65,000 to 95,000 clones; approximately 86% were seen once. The sequenced sample was PBMCs. These receptors all come from a human donor in good health. Some clones in this sample may be carry-over from other donors' samples.

The chain combines TRBV15 with TRBJ1-5, with D unresolved. Between the trimmed V and J ends, which lost 0 bases and 0 bases, there was a span of 6 bases. The length of the CDR3 is 15 residues. Germline CDR1 is LNHNV and CDR2 is YYDKDF (reference sequence). CDR3 in DNA: TGTGCCACCAGCAGAGATCTCGTTAGCAATCAGCCCCAGCATTTT. It is translated as CATSRDLVSNQPQHF.

The chain couples TRBV9 to TRBJ2-5; the match to TRBD2 covers 7 bases. This CDR3 contains 14 residues. The ends lost 8 bases at V and 4 bases at J; junction bases unmatched: 11. From germline, CDR1 is SGDLS and CDR2 YYNGEE. The CDR3, as DNA: TGTGCCAGTAGCCTGGCGGGAGAGCGAGAGACCCAGTACTTC. Translating it yields CASSLAGERETQYF.

The chain links TRBV7-9 to TRBJ1-1; possible D gene TRBD1, 6 bases. The CDR3 consists of 15 residues. Germline V gives CDR1 SEHNR, CDR2 FQNEAQ (reference sequence). V gave up 5 bases and J gave up 2 bases, with 15 bases separating them. CDR3 loop: CASSPRLGTNTEAFF. CDR3 coding DNA: TGTGCCAGCAGCCCTAGGCTTGGGACAAACACTGAAGCTTTCTTT. The whole variable domain, remainder taken from reference TRBV7-9 and TRBJ1-1, is DTGVSQNPRHKITKRGQNVTFRCDPISEHNRLYWYRQTLGQGPEFLTYFQNEAQLEKSRLLSDRFSAERPKGSFSTLEIQRTEQGDSAMYLCASSPRLGTNTEAFFGQGTRLTVV.

V is TRBV7-9 and J is TRBJ2-3; D possibly corresponds to TRBD1 (5 bases). V lost 5 bases and J 2 bases, leaving 11 bases between the germline ends. The CDR3 length is 14 residues. Looked up from germline, CDR1 is SEHNR and CDR2 is FQNEAQ (reference sequence). CDR3 sequence: CASSRQLFTDTQYF. The CDR3 DNA reads as TGTGCCAGCAGCCGACAGCTATTCACAGATACGCAGTATTTT.

The chain recombines TRBV6-5 with TRBJ2-5; perhaps TRBD2 as D (6 bases). The germline CDR1 and CDR2 sequences are MNHEY and SVGAGI. The CDR3 runs to 15 residues. V was cut by 6 bases and J by 4 bases, with 18 bases left in between. The CDR3 here is CASSLGTDVGETQYF. CDR3 in DNA: TGTGCCAGCAGCCTCGGGACTGACGTGGGAGAGACCCAGTACTTC.

The chain employs TRBV4-1 and TRBJ1-2, with a weak D call TRBD1 (5 bases). Germline CDR1 reads MGHRA; CDR2 reads YSYEKL. With 4 bases removed from V and 7 bases from J, the gap between germline ends came to 13 bases. The CDR3 covers 13 residues. CDR3 coding DNA: TGCGCCAGCAGCCCCGAACCGGGGGGTGGCTACACCTTC. It yields the protein CASSPEPGGGYTF.